This record concerns one T cell receptor (beta chain) sequence. This sample is drawn from a study of blood T cell repertoires in COVID-19. Overall study context: Samples taken during acute and convalescent COVID-19 were collected in the United States, Italy and Spain. From T cells, B-cell-depleted T cells, or PBMCs came the material, which was cDNA or gDNA.

In germline, CDR1 is SSHAT, CDR2 FNYEAQ (reference sequence). Trimming stripped 5 bases from V and 3 bases from J, with 17 bases between. The CDR3 covers 16 residues. How the authors handled the data: Amplification of reference gene primers provided the estimated nucleated cell counts. Profiling relied on immunoSEQ multiplex PCR, and the TCRdb table lists in-frame clones only, not all of them. From that table come the V and J calls and clone size; the DNA was used to work out D and trimming. The data hold fewer than 75,000 clones, with 86% observed a single time. The gene calls are TRBV7-7 and TRBJ2-1; tentative D call: TRBD2 (6 bases). The TCR sequence derives from a man in his fifties or sixties with active COVID-19. The sample comprised peripheral blood. The CDR3 spells CASSPSWGERYNEQFF. CDR3 nucleotides: TGTGCCAGCAGCCCCTCATGGGGGGAACGCTACAATGAGCAGTTCTTC.